The 13 T cell receptor beta chains in this list originate from one sample, sequenced in a study of cytotoxic CD8 clonotypes in ibrutinib-treated CLL. The data were produced by immunoSEQ multiplex PCR, yet TCRdb's version contains in-frame clones alone and is incomplete. The sample includes about 9,400 clones, about 59% seen only once; the top ten take 15% to 20%. The material was PBMCs, obtained before ibrutinib treatment. All receptors come from a human donor with chronic lymphocytic leukemia.

The chain joins TRBV9 to TRBJ2-5; weak D call: TRBD2 (6 bases). V lost 0 bases, J lost 1 base, and 13 bases lay in between. The CDR3 totals 16 residues. Per germline, CDR1 SGDLS and CDR2 YYNGEE. The CDR3 coding sequence is TGTGCCAGCAGCGTAGCCACGGCTAGCGTCCAAGAGACCCAGTACTTC. Its translation is CASSVATASVQETQYF. The full variable domain, in which reference TRBV9 and TRBJ2-5 provide the parts outside the CDR3, is DSGVTQTPKHLITATGQRVTLRCSPRSGDLSVYWYQQSLDQGLQFLIQYYNGEERAKGNILERFSAQQFPDLHSELNLSSLELGDSALYFCASSVATASVQETQYFGPGTRLLVL.

The genes are TRBV29-1 and TRBJ2-7; TRBD1 agrees at 7 bases. Germline lookup yields CDR1 SQVTM and CDR2 ANQGSEA. V was clipped by 2 bases and J by 0 bases; unmatched bases: 4. This CDR3 contains 14 residues. The CDR3 protein is CSVERDSSSYEQYF. In nucleotides, the CDR3 is TGCAGCGTTGAACGGGACAGTAGCTCCTACGAGCAGTACTTC.

J is TRBJ2-7 and V is TRBV7-8; D not resolved. This CDR3 region has 12 residues. V dropped 4 bases and J dropped 4 bases, with 8 bases sitting between them. Germline CDR1 SGHVS, CDR2 FQNEAQ. This CDR3 is CASSSTYYEQYF. As DNA, the CDR3 is TGTGCCAGCAGCTCAACATATTACGAGCAGTACTTC.

V and J are TRBV18 and TRBJ2-3, with unresolved D. Deletions cut 1 base from V and 7 bases from J, with 15 bases between. In germline, CDR1 is KGHSH, CDR2 LQKENI. The CDR3 consists of 15 residues. CDR3 bases: TGTGCCAGCTCACCACGAGTCAGCATTCCTAATACGCAGTATTTT. Amino acids: CASSPRVSIPNTQYF.

The chain is built from TRBV2 and TRBJ2-2; D possibly corresponds to TRBD1 (8 bases). This CDR3 is 14 amino acids long. V was pared by 9 bases and J by 3 bases, with 14 bases between. Germline loops: CDR1 SNHLY, CDR2 FYNNEI. The CDR3 here is CASYRGRDTGELFF. As DNA, the CDR3 is TGTGCCAGTTACAGGGGGAGGGACACCGGGGAGCTGTTTTTT. The entire variable domain, with the rest obtained from reference TRBV2 and TRBJ2-2, is as follows: EPEVTQTPSHQVTQMGQEVILRCVPISNHLYFYWYRQILGQKVEFLVSFYNNEISEKSEIFDDQFSVERPDGSNFTLKIRSTKLEDSAMYFCASYRGRDTGELFFGEGSRLTVL.

The chain couples TRBV10-3 to TRBJ2-2; D remains unclear. The V end lost 8 bases, the J end lost 3 bases, and 16 bases lay between the germline ends. The CDR3 loop spans 15 amino acids. Germline CDR1 is ENHRY and CDR2 is SYGVKD. CDR3 protein: CAIRTDKRDTGELFF. In DNA form, the CDR3 reads TGTGCCATCCGGACGGATAAACGGGACACCGGGGAGCTGTTTTTT.

The J gene is TRBJ1-2, the V gene TRBV5-1; tentatively, D is TRBD1 (6 bases). V lost 3 bases and J 0 bases, leaving 9 bases between the germline ends. This CDR3 is built from 14 residues. Germline V gene sequence: CDR1 SGHRS, CDR2 YFSETQ. CDR3 loop: CASSSGASNYGYTF. DNA of the CDR3: TGCGCCAGCAGCTCAGGGGCTTCTAACTATGGCTACACCTTC.

The chain links TRBV7-3 to TRBJ2-3; possible D gene TRBD1, 5 bases. Trimming left V 5 bases short and J 6 bases short, with 15 bases between. Germline-derived CDR1 and CDR2 are SGHTA and FQGTGA. The CDR3 is made up of 14 amino acids. The CDR3 DNA follows: TGTGCCAGCAGCCCCAGTAGGGGAAGCGATACGCAGTATTTT. It is translated as CASSPSRGSDTQYF.

The chain uses TRBV7-8 and TRBJ2-1; a weak D match, TRBD2 (5 bases). The germline gives CDR1 SGHVS, CDR2 FQNEAQ. The CDR3 covers 16 residues. Trimming shortened V by 5 bases and J by 7 bases, and 21 bases separated the two germline ends. The CDR3 DNA reads as TGTGCCAGCAGCAGACTAAGCGCCCGACCGGAAAATGAGCAGTTCTTC. It translates to CASSRLSARPENEQFF.

This clone was counted only a few times. The rearrangement uses TRBV2 and TRBJ2-7; D might be TRBD1 (6 bases). V lost 10 bases and J lost 9, with 16 bases in between. CDR3 length: 11 residues. CDR1 SNHLY and CDR2 FYNNEI come from the germline V gene. CDR3 DNA: TGTGCCATCTCACTAACAGGGTGGCAGTACTTC. This sequence encodes CAISLTGWQYF.

A few counts support this clone. The V call is TRBV7-6, the J call TRBJ2-1; D may match TRBD1 or TRBD2 (6 bases each). Germline lookup yields CDR1 SGHVS and CDR2 FNYEAQ. The CDR3 is 17 residues long. With 3 bases removed from V and 6 bases from J, the gap between germline ends came to 21 bases. For the CDR3, the DNA is TGTGCCAGCAGCTTTCCTCAGAGGGGGGACCCAGGCAATGAGCAGTTCTTC. Translating gives CASSFPQRGDPGNEQFF.

The chain joins TRBV5-1 to TRBJ2-1; 7 nucleotides line up with TRBD2. The J segment lost 8 bases and the V segment lost 3 bases, leaving 23 bases of the junction unmatched. CDR3 size: 19 residues. Germline CDR1 and CDR2: SGHRS and YFSETQ. CDR3 loop: CASSWGLATSDRGLDEQFF. The CDR3 DNA sequence: TGCGCCAGCAGCTGGGGACTCGCCACTAGCGATCGGGGCTTGGATGAGCAGTTCTTC.

The V call is TRBV5-1, the J call TRBJ2-3; D not resolved. Germline lookup yields CDR1 SGHRS and CDR2 YFSETQ. V dropped 0 bases and J dropped 2 bases, with 16 bases sitting between them. The CDR3 covers 17 residues. For the CDR3, the DNA is TGCGCCAGCAGCTTGGGGCCTCCAGGTGCTCCCACAGATACGCAGTATTTT. Translation gives CASSLGPPGAPTDTQYF.